One and the same sample provided the 29 T cell receptor beta chains below, sequenced in a study of T-cell memory formation after mild COVID-19. TCRdb recomputed calls from the 5' RACE reads with MiXCR, one row per CDR3 protein. The sample has approximately 240,000 distinct CDR3 sequences, about a sixth seen once. The sample comprised PBMCs or a T cell subset sorted from them (not recorded which). These receptors all come from a young man who had mild COVID-19 (a few samples of this study predate the infection). Cell type and time point are not known.

In its sample, this clonotype was seen many times. This chain uses TRBV3-1 with TRBJ2-7, with D maybe TRBD2 (6 bases). The CDR3 spans 13 residues. The V end lost 11 bases, the J end lost 1 base, and 15 bases lay between the germline ends. Germline V CDR1 and CDR2: LGHDT, YNNKEL (reference sequence). The DNA of the CDR3 is TGTGCCGCAAGGAGGGCAGGGTCCTACGAGCAGTACTTC. Translated: CAARRAGSYEQYF.

This clonotype was counted between two and nine times. The rearrangement links TRBV7-2 to TRBJ2-3; maybe TRBD1 (6 bases). The CDR3 loop spans 15 amino acids. Trimming took off 5 bases at V and 1 base at J, with 13 bases between the two ends. CDR1 is SGHTA, CDR2 FQGNSA, per germline. The CDR3 DNA reads as TGTGCCAGCAGCCTACAGGGCTCTGGCACAGATACGCAGTATTTT. Its protein is CASSLQGSGTDTQYF.

This clonotype appeared once. The rearrangement uses TRBV5-1 and TRBJ1-3; D is undetermined. Germline CDR1 reads SGHRS; CDR2 reads YFSETQ. Trimming shortened V by 0 bases and J by 0 bases, and 13 bases separated the two germline ends. The length of the CDR3 is 17 residues. Here the CDR3 reads CASSLADGGNSGNTIYF. The CDR3 nucleotides are TGCGCCAGCAGCTTGGCCGACGGAGGAAACTCTGGAAACACCATATATTTT.

The CDR3 nucleotides read TGTGCCAGCAGTACAGGGTTGGGGGAGCTGTTTTTT. Translation: CASSTGLGELFF. The gene calls are TRBV12-3 or TRBV12-4 and TRBJ2-2; D may be TRBD1 (6 bases). The CDR3 is 12 residues long. Trimming removed 5 bases from V and 8 bases from J, with 9 bases in between.

This clonotype was recorded many times. The CDR3 DNA reads TGCGCCAGCACCATGTACGGGGGATGGCCTGAAGCTTTCTTT. Translated, it gives CASTMYGGWPEAFF. This chain links TRBV23-1 with TRBJ1-1, with a weak D call TRBD1 (5 bases). TRBV23-1 is an ORF; its function is uncertain. The V end was cut by 7 bases, the J end by 6 bases, with 18 bases between. The length of the CDR3 is 14 residues.

This clonotype was seen a few times. The chain couples TRBV3-1 to TRBJ1-2, with 7 bases fitting TRBD1. V was clipped by 2 bases and J by 4 bases; unmatched bases: 4. Germline V gene lookup returns CDR1 LGHDT and CDR2 YNNKEL (reference sequence). The CDR3 covers 14 residues. The DNA of the CDR3 is TGTGCCAGCAGCCAATATGGGACAGTCTATGGCTACACCTTC. It specifies CASSQYGTVYGYTF.

This clonotype has a handful of counts. V usage is TRBV14 and J usage is TRBJ2-1, with D tentatively TRBD2 (5 bases). From germline, CDR1 is SGHDN and CDR2 FVKESK. The length of the CDR3 is 16 residues. With 2 bases removed from V and 1 base from J, the gap between germline ends came to 12 bases. CDR3: CASSQLSSRSYNEQFF. CDR3 DNA sequence: TGTGCCAGCAGCCAACTTTCTAGCAGATCCTACAATGAGCAGTTCTTC.

This clonotype was detected only a few times. The J gene is TRBJ2-5, the V gene TRBV28, with D maybe TRBD2 (6 bases). The germline gives CDR1 MDHEN, CDR2 SYDVKM. There are 14 residues in the CDR3. V was cut by 6 bases and J by 5 bases, with 16 bases left in between. CDR3 region: CASRGTRVWETQYF. The CDR3, as DNA: TGTGCCAGCAGGGGGACTCGAGTTTGGGAGACCCAGTACTTC.

This clonotype was seen more than once but under ten times. V usage is TRBV28 and J usage is TRBJ1-6, with 10 bases fitting TRBD1. This CDR3 is built from 15 residues. With V trimmed by 3 bases and J by 11 bases, 7 bases remained unmatched. From germline, CDR1 is MDHEN and CDR2 SYDVKM. Written as DNA, the CDR3 is TGTGCCAGCAGTTTGGGGACAGGGGATTTTCCACCCCTCCACTTT. Its protein product is CASSLGTGDFPPLHF.

This clonotype was counted ten times or more. The CDR3 here is CASSPTPGQIYGYTF. The CDR3 DNA reads TGTGCCAGCAGCCCTACCCCGGGACAGATCTATGGCTACACCTTC. J is TRBJ1-2 and V is TRBV5-6, with TRBD1 identical over 7 bases. Looked up from germline, CDR1 is SGHDT and CDR2 is YYEEEE. The CDR3 contains 15 residues. Trimming cost V 4 bases and J 4 bases; bases outside gene matches: 10.

This clonotype occurred a few times. The chain recombines TRBV2 with TRBJ2-3; 9 bases align to TRBD2. This CDR3 spans 15 amino acids. V was pared by 7 bases and J by 0 bases, with 5 bases of the junction left unmatched. Germline CDR1 SNHLY, CDR2 FYNNEI. Written as DNA, the CDR3 is TGTGCCAGCAACAGCGGGGGGCGGAGCACAGATACGCAGTATTTT. Its translation: CASNSGGRSTDTQYF.

This clonotype was seen only a few times. The chain carries TRBV2 and TRBJ1-6, with 8 positions matching TRBD1. Germline loops: CDR1 SNHLY, CDR2 FYNNEI. The CDR3 spans 13 residues. The V gene end was trimmed by 6 bases and the J gene end by 9 bases; junction bases not matched to a gene: 4. The CDR3 sequence: CASRAGGGSPLHF. The CDR3 DNA is TGTGCCAGCAGAGCAGGGGGCGGTTCACCCCTCCACTTT.

The rearrangement links TRBV7-8 to TRBJ1-4, with a possible D match to TRBD1 (5 bases). The CDR3 loop spans 14 amino acids. Germline CDR1 SGHVS, CDR2 FQNEAQ. The V and J ends lost 1 base and 8 bases respectively, with 11 bases between them. In DNA, the CDR3 is TGTGCCAGCAGCTTAGGGGGGAGGAGGGAAAAACTGTTTTTT. As protein: CASSLGGRREKLFF.

The rearrangement uses TRBV7-9 and TRBJ2-3, with TRBD2 matching over 9 bases. The CDR3 covers 15 residues. Germline V gene data show CDR1 as SEHNR and CDR2 as FQNEAQ (reference sequence). J lost 4 bases, V lost 8 bases, and 10 bases had no gene match. CDR3 in DNA: TGTGCCAGCGGCCTAGCGGGGCTATTGGCAGATACGCAGTATTTT. Residues: CASGLAGLLADTQYF.

The genes are TRBV7-9 and TRBJ2-5, with 10 positions matching TRBD2. J was trimmed by 1 base and V by 6 bases; bases with no gene match: 11. The CDR3 has 17 amino acids. Germline CDR1 is SEHNR and CDR2 is FQNEAQ (reference sequence). CDR3 bases: TGTGCCAGCAGTCTCCCGGGCGGGACTAGCGTCCAAGAGACCCAGTACTTC. Amino acid sequence: CASSLPGGTSVQETQYF.

The chain is built from TRBV5-1 and TRBJ1-2; D gene ambiguous. Germline V gives CDR1 SGHRS, CDR2 YFSETQ. The CDR3 sequence is 15 residues long. Trimming removed 1 base at V and 2 bases at J, with 12 bases between. As DNA, the CDR3 is TGCGCCAGCAGCTTGTTAACGGGGATCAACTATGGCTACACCTTC. Amino acid sequence: CASSLLTGINYGYTF.

This clonotype was picked up many times. V and J are TRBV5-1 and TRBJ2-3; TRBD1 matches 7 bases. V lost 4 bases to trimming and J lost 2 bases; unmatched junction nucleotides: 4. The germline V gene has CDR1 SGHRS and CDR2 YFSETQ. This CDR3 comprises 14 residues. The CDR3 DNA reads TGCGCCAGCAGCGTGGGACAGTACACAGATACGCAGTATTTT. Translation: CASSVGQYTDTQYF.

Concerning this clonotype itself: At one end the junction does not follow the germline gene, possibly because of a read error. This chain joins TRBV5-6 and TRBJ1-2; TRBD1 aligns across 9 bases. This CDR3 has 14 amino acids. Germline CDR1 is SGHDT and CDR2 is YYEEEE. CDR3 sequence: CASCFWTGVYGYTF. CDR3 bases: TGTGCCAGCTGCTTCTGGACAGGGGTTTATGGCTACACCTTC. Based on the CDR3 plus reference TRBV5-6 and TRBJ1-2, the full variable domain is DAGVTQSPTHLIKTRGQQVTLRCSPKSGHDTVSWYQQALGQGPQFIFQYYEEEERQRGNFPDRFSGHQFPNYSSELNVNALLLGDSALYLCASCFWTGVYGYTFGSGTRLTVV.

The chain uses TRBV5-1 and TRBJ2-7, with D hard to call. This CDR3 region has 11 residues. CDR1 and CDR2 from the germline V gene are SGHRS and YFSETQ. V gave up 0 bases and J gave up 9 bases, with 7 bases separating them. The CDR3 nucleotides are TGCGCCAGCAGCTTGGATTGGCGGCAGTACTTC. This codes for CASSLDWRQYF.

Only a few counts were recorded for this clonotype. The chain joins TRBV27 to TRBJ1-5; weak D call: TRBD1 (5 bases). Trimming removed 2 bases from V and 5 bases from J, with 16 bases in between. The CDR3 runs 16 residues. The germline V gene has CDR1 MNHEY and CDR2 SMNVEV (reference sequence). CDR3 DNA: TGTGCCAGCAGTTTACGGGGCGGGGCGTTCGATCAGCCCCAGCATTTT. This encodes CASSLRGGAFDQPQHF.

The chain employs TRBV20-1 and TRBJ2-5; possible D gene TRBD2, 7 bases. This CDR3 spans 15 amino acids. Per the germline V gene, CDR1 is DFQATT and CDR2 is SNEGSKA (reference sequence). The V gene lost 6 bases and the J gene lost 5 bases, with 22 bases spanning the gap. As DNA, the CDR3 is TGCAGTGCCCCGGCGCCTAGCGGTGGGGGCGAGACCCAGTACTTC. Translation: CSAPAPSGGGETQYF.

The chain links TRBV7-2 to TRBJ2-3; TRBD2 matches at 11 bases. This CDR3 is built from 16 residues. Germline trimming cut 2 bases from V and 7 bases from J; bases unmatched to any gene: 8. Germline assignment: CDR1 SGHTA and CDR2 FQGNSA. The CDR3 here is CASSLWGTSGGNTQYF. The CDR3 DNA reads TGTGCCAGCAGCTTATGGGGTACTAGCGGGGGAAATACGCAGTATTTT.

The chain uses TRBV6-6 and TRBJ2-1; no reliable D call. Germline values: CDR1 MNHNY, CDR2 SVGAGI (reference sequence). This CDR3 region has 15 residues. The V end lost 2 bases, the J end lost 0 bases, and 8 bases lay between the germline ends. The CDR3 nucleotides read TGTGCCAGCAGTTACGGGGTCCACTCCTACAATGAGCAGTTCTTC. This translates into CASSYGVHSYNEQFF.

This clonotype appeared a few times. V usage is TRBV28 and J usage is TRBJ2-7, with D uncertain. Germline V gene data show CDR1 as MDHEN and CDR2 as SYDVKM. This CDR3 is 13 amino acids long. V was clipped by 6 bases and J by 6 bases, with 15 bases between them. Here the CDR3 DNA reads TGTGCCAGCAGCTCCGGCTGGGTCCCCGAGCAGTACGTC. As protein: CASSSGWVPEQYV.

This clonotype was counted a few times. V usage is TRBV6-5 and J usage is TRBJ2-2; 7 bases are a match to TRBD2. CDR1 is MNHEY, CDR2 SVGAGI, per germline. Trimming removed 6 bases from V and 1 base from J; junction bases left unmatched: 5. The CDR3 has 15 amino acids. The CDR3 region has the DNA TGTGCCAGCAGACCCGGGACTAAGAACACCGGGGAGCTGTTTTTT. Translation gives CASRPGTKNTGELFF.

This clonotype was detected a few times. The chain carries TRBV20-1 and TRBJ1-1; no definite D call. Germline CDR1 DFQATT, CDR2 SNEGSKA (reference sequence). Trimming took 7 bases from V and 2 from J, leaving 11 bases between them. The CDR3 loop spans 12 amino acids. CDR3 sequence reads: CSGTDRNTEAFF. In DNA, the CDR3 is TGCAGTGGGACCGACCGCAACACTGAAGCTTTCTTT.

The rearrangement uses TRBV7-2 and TRBJ2-2, with D possibly TRBD2 on 7 matching bases. Germline CDR1 reads SGHTA; CDR2 reads FQGNSA. The CDR3 totals 14 residues. V shed 6 bases and J shed 6 bases, with 14 bases lying between them. The CDR3 here is CASSLQGGAGELFF. The CDR3 DNA reads TGTGCCAGCAGTTTACAGGGAGGGGCCGGGGAGCTGTTTTTT.

This clonotype has only a few counts. The chain recombines TRBV5-1 with TRBJ1-5; no definite D call. The V gene's germline CDR1 is SGHRS and CDR2 YFSETQ. V was cut by 4 bases and J by 3 bases, with 17 bases left in between. The CDR3 length is 16 residues. The CDR3 loop reads CASSPGQANYNQPQHF. CDR3 nucleotide sequence: TGCGCCAGCAGCCCCGGGCAGGCGAACTACAATCAGCCCCAGCATTTT.

The chain carries TRBV20-1 and TRBJ2-1; D is uncertain. The V end was cut by 3 bases, the J end by 5 bases, with 8 bases between. The CDR3 covers 12 residues. Germline assignment: CDR1 DFQATT and CDR2 SNEGSKA (reference sequence). The CDR3 DNA reads TGCAGTGCTAGCCTGGGCCACAATGAGCAGTTCTTC. It encodes CSASLGHNEQFF.